Listed below are T cell receptor beta chains from one sample, sequenced in a study of graft-versus-host responses after intestinal transplantation. Produced via immunoSEQ multiplex PCR; TCRdb's table is partial and in-frame only. The sample has 60,000 to 90,000 clones; 90% are singletons. Their specific antigens are unknown. This specimen was unstimulated CD8+ T cells sorted from spleen or lymph node cells, taken before intestinal transplant. These receptors were obtained from a human donor who received an intestinal transplant. CDR3s include the opening cysteine and the closing phenylalanine or tryptophan. The D gene is left open where the match is weak. Expanded clones get a size class; other rows say once, few or many, or leave the size out.

TRBJ1-1 TRBV9 . TRBD1 TGTGCCAGCAGCGTAGGGGAGACAGGGGGCACTGAAGCTTTCTTT CASSVGETGGTEAFF
TRBJ1-2 TRBV4-2 once . TGTGCCAGCAGCCAAGTGGCCCGTAGCCCGGGGTCCAACCCCCGGGGCTACACCTTC CASSQVARSPGSNPRGYTF
TRBJ1-1 TRBV4-2 . . TGTGCCAGCAGCCAAGAAGTCGGGACTGAAGCTTTCTTT CASSQEVGTEAFF
TRBJ2-1 TRBV6-6 . TRBD2 TGTGCCAGCACCAACCTAGCGGGGGGGCCGTTCCATGAGCAGTTCTTC CASTNLAGGPFHEQFF
TRBJ2-1 TRBV5-6 . . TGTGCCAGCAGCTTGCGGCAGGGGCATCCAATAAACTACAATGAGCAGTTCTTC CASSLRQGHPINYNEQFF
TRBJ2-1 TRBV27 . TRBD2 TGTGCCAGCAGTGTGGGACTAGCGGGGGATGAGCAGTTCTTC CASSVGLAGDEQFF
TRBJ2-7 TRBV6-6 . . TGTGCCAGCAGTTACTCCCAAGAGCAGTACTTC CASSYSQEQYF
TRBJ2-5 TRBV13 . TRBD1 TGTGCCAGCAGCTTAGCGGACAGGGGTGAAGAGACCCAGTACTTC CASSLADRGEETQYF
TRBJ1-1 TRBV29-1 once . TGCAGCGTTACTGGGGGGGTAGCCACTGAAGCTTTCTTT CSVTGGVATEAFF
TRBJ2-7 TRBV27 . . TGTGCCAGCAGTTGGGGGGAATTCAACGAGCAGTACTTC CASSWGEFNEQYF
TRBJ2-5 TRBV5-1 . TRBD2 TGCGCCAGCAGGTCTAGCGGCAAAGAGACCCAGTACTTC CASRSSGKETQYF
TRBJ1-1 TRBV2 . TRBD1 TGTGCCAGCTGGACAGGGGAGACGGACACTGAAGCTTTCTTT CASWTGETDTEAFF
TRBJ1-1 TRBV19 . TRBD1 TGTGCCAGTAGAGACAGGGACGACATGAACACTGAAGCTTTCTTT CASRDRDDMNTEAFF
TRBJ2-7 TRBV4-1 few TRBD2 TGCGCCAGCAGCCAAGTCGGGGGGACCGAGCAGTACTTC CASSQVGGTEQYF
TRBJ1-1 TRBV5-1 . . TGCGCCAGCAGCTTGAGGCAGGCAGGGGTGGCTGAAGCTTTCTTT CASSLRQAGVAEAFF
TRBJ1-4 TRBV9 . . TGTGCCAGCAGCCCATCCGGTGATACGGAAAAACTGTTTTTT CASSPSGDTEKLFF
TRBJ2-3 TRBV7-2 . . TGTGCCAGCGGACGGGACACAAGCACAGATACGCAGTATTTT CASGRDTSTDTQYF
TRBJ2-5 TRBV6-1 . . TGTGCCACCGAGGGAGCCGGGCCTTGGGAGACCCAGTACTTC CATEGAGPWETQYF
TRBJ1-6 TRBV4-2 . . TGTGCCAGCAGCCAAGATCAGGGCAGGTCACCCCTCCACTTT CASSQDQGRSPLHF
TRBJ2-5 TRBV5-1 . . TGCGCCAGCAGCCCCCGGGGGGCCCCTCAGGAGACCCAGTACTTC CASSPRGAPQETQYF
TRBJ1-1 TRBV11-2 . . TGTGCCAGCAGCTCCCCCCCCGGGGGTGAAGCTTTCTTT CASSSPPGGEAFF
TRBJ2-3 TRBV4-1 . TRBD2 TGCGCCAGCAGCCCCTGGACTAGCGGGGAGGCTTTGGATACGCAGTATTTT CASSPWTSGEALDTQYF
TRBJ2-7 TRBV7-9 . . TGTGCCAGCAGCTCCAGACTTTCCCCCCTCGAGCAGTACTTC CASSSRLSPLEQYF
TRBJ1-2 TRBV6-6 . . TGTGCCAGCAGTTATGGGGCCCAGGCCTACTATGGCTACACCTTC CASSYGAQAYYGYTF
TRBJ2-7 TRBV12-2 . . TGTGCAAGTCGCTTACCTGAGCAGTACTTC CASRLPEQYF
TRBJ1-1 TRBV27 . . TGTGCCAGCAGTTTCGTGGGCAGCGGGACTGAAGCTTTCTTT CASSFVGSGTEAFF
TRBJ2-3 TRBV9 . . TGTGCCAGCAGCCCGGGGGATTACGGAGATACGCAGTATTTT CASSPGDYGDTQYF
TRBJ2-7 TRBV9 once TRBD2 TGTGCCAGCAGCGTTGGACTAGCGGGGGTAGAGCAGTACTTC CASSVGLAGVEQYF
TRBJ1-3 TRBV6-5 . . TGTGCCAGCAGTTACTCGAACAGGGCGTGGGGAAACACCATATATTTT CASSYSNRAWGNTIYF
TRBJ2-5 TRBV27 . TRBD2 TGTGCCAGCAGTTGGGCGGGGGACGGAGAGACCCAGTACTTC CASSWAGDGETQYF
TRBJ2-5 TRBV7-9 . TRBD2 TGTGCCAGCAGCGTGGGACTACAACAAGAGACCCAGTACTTC CASSVGLQQETQYF
TRBJ2-3 TRBV2 . TRBD2 TGTGGACTAGCGGGGGGGCCTGTAGATACGCAGTATTTT CGLAGGPVDTQYF